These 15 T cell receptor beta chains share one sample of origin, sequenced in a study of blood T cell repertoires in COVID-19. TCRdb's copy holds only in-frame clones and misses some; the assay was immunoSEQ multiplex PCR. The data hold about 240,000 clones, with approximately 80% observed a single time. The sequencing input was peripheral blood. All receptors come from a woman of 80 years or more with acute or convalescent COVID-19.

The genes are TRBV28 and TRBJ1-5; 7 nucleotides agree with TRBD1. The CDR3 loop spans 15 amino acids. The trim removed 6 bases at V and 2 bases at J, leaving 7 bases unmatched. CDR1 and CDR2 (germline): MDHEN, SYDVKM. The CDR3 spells CASRYRGGGNQPQHF. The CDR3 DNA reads TGTGCCAGCAGGTACAGGGGAGGTGGCAATCAGCCCCAGCATTTT.

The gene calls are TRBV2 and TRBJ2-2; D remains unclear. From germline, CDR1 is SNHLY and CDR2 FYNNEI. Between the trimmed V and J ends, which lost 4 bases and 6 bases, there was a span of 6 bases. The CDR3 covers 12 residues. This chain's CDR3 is CASSGEAGELFF. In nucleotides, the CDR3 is TGTGCCAGCAGTGGAGAAGCCGGGGAGCTGTTTTTT. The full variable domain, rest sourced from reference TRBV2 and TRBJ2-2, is EPEVTQTPSHQVTQMGQEVILRCVPISNHLYFYWYRQILGQKVEFLVSFYNNEISEKSEIFDDQFSVERPDGSNFTLKIRSTKLEDSAMYFCASSGEAGELFFGEGSRLTVL.

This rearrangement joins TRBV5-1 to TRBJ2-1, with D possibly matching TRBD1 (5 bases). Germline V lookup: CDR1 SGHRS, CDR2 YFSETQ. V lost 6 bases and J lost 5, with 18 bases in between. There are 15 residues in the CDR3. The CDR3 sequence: CASTQGSGKNNEQFF. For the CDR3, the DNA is TGCGCCAGCACTCAAGGTTCAGGGAAGAACAATGAGCAGTTCTTC.

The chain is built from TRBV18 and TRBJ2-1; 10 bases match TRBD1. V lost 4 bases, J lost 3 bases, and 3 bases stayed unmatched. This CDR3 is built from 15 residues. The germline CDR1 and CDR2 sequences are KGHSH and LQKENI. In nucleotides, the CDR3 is TGTGCCAGCTCACAGACAGGGGGCTTCTACAATGAGCAGTTCTTC. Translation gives CASSQTGGFYNEQFF.

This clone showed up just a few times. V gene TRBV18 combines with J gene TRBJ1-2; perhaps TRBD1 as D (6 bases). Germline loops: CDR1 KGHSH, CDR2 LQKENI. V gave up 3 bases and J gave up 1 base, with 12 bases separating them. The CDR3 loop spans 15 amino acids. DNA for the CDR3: TGTGCCAGCTCACCCGGACAGATAGATAACTATGGCTACACCTTC. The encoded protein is CASSPGQIDNYGYTF.

CDR3 coding DNA: TGTGCCAGCTCACCAAGACAGACCGCCGGGGATACGCAGTATTTT. This translates into CASSPRQTAGDTQYF. This chain uses TRBV18 with TRBJ2-3, with a weak D call TRBD1 (5 bases). Germline V gene lookup returns CDR1 KGHSH and CDR2 LQKENI. The CDR3 is 15 residues long. The V end was cut by 2 bases, the J end by 6 bases, with 15 bases between.

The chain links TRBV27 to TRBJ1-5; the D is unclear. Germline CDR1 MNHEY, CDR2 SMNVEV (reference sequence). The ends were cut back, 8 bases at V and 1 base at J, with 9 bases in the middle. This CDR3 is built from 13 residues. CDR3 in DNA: TGTGCCAGCGGCGGGCCGAGCAATCAGCCCCAGCATTTT. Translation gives CASGGPSNQPQHF.

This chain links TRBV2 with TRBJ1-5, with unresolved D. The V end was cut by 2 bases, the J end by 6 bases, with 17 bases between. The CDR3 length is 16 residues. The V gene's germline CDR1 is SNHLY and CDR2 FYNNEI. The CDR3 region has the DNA TGTGCCAGCAGTGAAAGGATCAGCGCCACGGGTCAGCCCCAGCATTTT. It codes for CASSERISATGQPQHF.

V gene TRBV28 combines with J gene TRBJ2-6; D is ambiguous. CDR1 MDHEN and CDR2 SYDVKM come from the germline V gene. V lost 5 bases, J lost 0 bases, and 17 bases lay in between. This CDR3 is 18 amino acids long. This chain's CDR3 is CASSLNGPWSSGANVLTF. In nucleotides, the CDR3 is TGTGCCAGCAGTCTTAATGGCCCTTGGAGCTCTGGGGCCAACGTCCTGACTTTC.

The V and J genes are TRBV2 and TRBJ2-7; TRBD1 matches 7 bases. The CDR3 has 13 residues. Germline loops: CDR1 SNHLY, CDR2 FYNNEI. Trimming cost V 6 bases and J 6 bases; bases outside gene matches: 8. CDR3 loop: CASSADRDVEQYF. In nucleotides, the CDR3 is TGTGCCAGCAGCGCTGACAGGGACGTCGAGCAGTACTTC. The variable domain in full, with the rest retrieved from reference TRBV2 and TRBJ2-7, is EPEVTQTPSHQVTQMGQEVILRCVPISNHLYFYWYRQILGQKVEFLVSFYNNEISEKSEIFDDQFSVERPDGSNFTLKIRSTKLEDSAMYFCASSADRDVEQYFGPGTRLTVT.

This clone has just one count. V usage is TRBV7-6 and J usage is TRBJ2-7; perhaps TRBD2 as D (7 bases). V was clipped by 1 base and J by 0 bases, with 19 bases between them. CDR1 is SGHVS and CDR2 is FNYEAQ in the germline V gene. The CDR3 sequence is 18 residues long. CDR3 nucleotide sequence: TGTGCCAGCAGCTTAGACAGATTGGGGGGGCTCGACTCCTACGAGCAGTACTTC. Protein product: CASSLDRLGGLDSYEQYF.

CDR3 protein: CASTPTGGYYGYTF. In DNA form, the CDR3 reads TGTGCCAGCACCCCAACAGGGGGCTACTATGGCTACACCTTC. This chain connects TRBV6-5 to TRBJ1-2, with 9 bases that match TRBD1. V gave up 7 bases and J gave up 3 bases; unmatched junction bases: 6. The CDR3 runs 14 residues. Per the germline V gene, CDR1 is MNHEY and CDR2 is SVGAGI.

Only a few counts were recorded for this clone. For the CDR3, the DNA is TGTGCCAGCAGCTTAGTTGAGGCACAACAAGAGACCCAGTACTTC. Translation: CASSLVEAQQETQYF. The rearrangement uses TRBV7-8 and TRBJ2-5; D unresolved. This CDR3 contains 15 residues. Trimming cost V 1 base and J 2 bases, with 11 bases left between them. Looked up from germline, CDR1 is SGHVS and CDR2 is FQNEAQ.

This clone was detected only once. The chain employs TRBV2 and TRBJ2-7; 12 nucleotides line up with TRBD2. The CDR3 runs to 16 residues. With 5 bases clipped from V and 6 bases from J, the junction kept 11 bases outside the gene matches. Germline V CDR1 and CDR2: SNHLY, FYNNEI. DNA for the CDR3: TGTGCCAGCAGTACGAGACTAGCGGGGGCCCTCTTCGAGCAGTACTTC. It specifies CASSTRLAGALFEQYF. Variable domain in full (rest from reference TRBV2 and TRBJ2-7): EPEVTQTPSHQVTQMGQEVILRCVPISNHLYFYWYRQILGQKVEFLVSFYNNEISEKSEIFDDQFSVERPDGSNFTLKIRSTKLEDSAMYFCASSTRLAGALFEQYFGPGTRLTVT.

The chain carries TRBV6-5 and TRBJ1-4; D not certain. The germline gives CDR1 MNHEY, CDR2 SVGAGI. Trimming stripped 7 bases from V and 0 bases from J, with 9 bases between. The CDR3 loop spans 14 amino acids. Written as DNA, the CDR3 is TGTGCCAGCACAATCACTGCAACTAATGAAAAACTGTTTTTT. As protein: CASTITATNEKLFF.